Listed below are T cell receptor beta chains from one sample, sequenced in a study of blood T cell repertoires in COVID-19. Clones were sequenced by immunoSEQ multiplex PCR, and TCRdb holds only the in-frame ones, with some missing. The table lists approximately 330,000 clones, about 90% of them singletons, with 0.95% to 1.3% in the top ten. Sequencing was carried out using peripheral blood. These receptors originate from a woman aged 40 to 50 with COVID-19, enrolled during active disease. Each CDR3 is given with its conserved first and last residue. The D gene is left open where the match is weak. Size tells how often a clone was seen (once, few, many) or the class of an expanded clone, and some rows leave it out.

clone_size j_call cdr3_length d_call v_call cdr3_aa cdr3_nt
few TRBJ2-1 15 TRBD2 TRBV15 CATSGGVAEYNEQFF TGTGCCACCAGCGGGGGGGTAGCGGAGTACAATGAGCAGTTCTTC
. TRBJ1-4 16 TRBD1 TRBV6-5 CASSYSGGQGIEKLFF TGTGCCAGCAGTTACTCCGGTGGACAGGGGATTGAAAAACTGTTTTTT
. TRBJ1-6 13 . TRBV30 CAWTGRANSPLHF TGTGCCTGGACGGGCAGGGCAAATTCACCCCTCCACTTT
. TRBJ1-2 12 . TRBV6-4 CASSDRGSGYTF TGTGCCAGCAGTGACAGGGGGTCGGGCTACACCTTC
. TRBJ2-2 15 . TRBV7-3 CASSLTITNTGELFF TGTGCCAGCAGCTTAACTATAACAAACACCGGGGAGCTGTTTTTT
few TRBJ1-6 14 . TRBV7-9 CASSLGGAGSPLHF TGTGCCAGCAGCTTGGGAGGGGCTGGTTCACCCCTCCACTTT
once TRBJ2-5 16 TRBD2 TRBV10-3 CAISDLGLAGSETQYF TGTGCCATCAGTGACCTGGGACTAGCGGGATCAGAGACCCAGTACTTC
. TRBJ2-7 13 . TRBV27 CASSRPSSYEQYF TGTGCCAGCAGTCGACCTAGCTCCTACGAGCAGTACTTC
. TRBJ1-6 16 . TRBV7-9 CASSFKGTRGNLYLHF TGTGCCAGCAGCTTTAAGGGGACAAGGGGGAATCTTTACCTCCACTTT
. TRBJ1-6 13 . TRBV7-2 CASSLNPGGTLHF TGTGCCAGCAGCTTAAACCCGGGGGGTACACTCCACTTT
once TRBJ2-3 15 TRBD2 TRBV5-1 CASSLQAGGADTQYF TGCGCCAGCAGCTTGCAAGCGGGGGGGGCAGATACGCAGTATTTT
. TRBJ2-2 16 TRBD2 TRBV18 CASSPLVSGSTGELFF TGTGCCAGCTCACCACTGGTTAGCGGGAGTACCGGGGAGCTGTTTTTT
. TRBJ1-1 15 . TRBV28 CASRYLGGRGTEAFF TGTGCCAGCAGGTACCTCGGGGGGCGCGGCACTGAAGCTTTCTTT
. TRBJ2-7 14 . TRBV5-1 CASSLGPTGHEQYF TGCGCCAGCAGCTTGGGGCCGACAGGTCACGAGCAGTACTTC
. TRBJ1-3 14 TRBD1 TRBV30 CAQDRVGSGNTIYF TGTGCCCAAGACAGGGTTGGCTCTGGAAACACCATATATTTT
. TRBJ2-3 14 . TRBV7-9 CASSPRTVIDTQYF TGTGCCAGCAGCCCTCGGACAGTAATAGATACGCAGTATTTT
. TRBJ2-2 18 . TRBV6-7 CASSWLDEKLVNTGELFF TGTGCCAGCAGTTGGTTGGACGAAAAACTAGTCAACACCGGGGAGCTGTTTTTT
. TRBJ2-7 14 TRBD1 TRBV7-9 CASSYGTAFYEQYF TGTGCCAGCAGCTACGGGACAGCTTTCTACGAGCAGTACTTC
. TRBJ1-2 12 . TRBV6-5 CASSNRGGGYTF TGTGCCAGCAGTAACCGGGGAGGCGGCTACACCTTC
. TRBJ2-7 15 TRBD2 TRBV19 CASSTAGGTTYEQYF TGTGCCTCCTCTACGGCGGGAGGGACCACCTACGAGCAGTACTTC
. TRBJ2-1 17 . TRBV9 CASSVGPGGVTYNEQFF TGTGCCAGCAGCGTAGGCCCCGGCGGAGTTACGTACAATGAGCAGTTCTTC
once TRBJ2-1 14 . TRBV5-4 CASSPRRSLNEQFF TGTGCCAGCAGCCCGCGGCGGTCCCTCAATGAGCAGTTCTTC
. TRBJ1-5 14 . TRBV28 CASRQGYRNQPQHF TGTGCCAGCCGCCAGGGGTATAGGAATCAGCCCCAGCATTTT
. TRBJ2-1 15 . TRBV2 CASSDTRTQSNEQFF TGTGCCAGCAGCGATACTAGGACTCAGTCCAATGAGCAGTTCTTC
. TRBJ1-5 12 . TRBV2 CASTEGGMPQHF TGTGCCAGCACCGAGGGGGGGATGCCCCAGCATTTT
. TRBJ1-5 16 TRBD1 TRBV2 CASSEALDRGNQPQHF TGTGCCAGCAGTGAAGCCTTGGACAGGGGAAATCAGCCCCAGCATTTT
. TRBJ2-7 16 TRBD1 TRBV5-4 CASSLSSGQRPYEQYF TGTGCCAGCAGCTTGTCATCGGGACAGCGACCTTACGAGCAGTACTTC
. TRBJ2-3 16 . TRBV5-6 CASSSVGRSSTDTQYF TGTGCCAGCAGCTCGGTGGGGAGGTCAAGCACAGATACGCAGTATTTT
once TRBJ1-1 15 . TRBV18 CASSPVDRQNTEAFF TGTGCCAGCTCACCAGTGGACAGACAGAACACTGAAGCTTTCTTT
. TRBJ2-7 16 TRBD2 TRBV10-3 CAISLRTSGMAYEQYF TGTGCCATCAGTCTTCGAACTAGCGGGATGGCCTACGAGCAGTACTTC
. TRBJ1-3 15 . TRBV9 CASSVGDSLGHTIYF TGTGCCAGCAGCGTAGGTGACAGCCTTGGACACACCATATATTTT
. TRBJ2-2 15 TRBD1 TRBV5-1 CASRERDRVTGELFF TGCGCCAGCAGGGAGCGGGACAGGGTTACCGGGGAGCTGTTTTTT
. TRBJ2-2 20 TRBD1 TRBV3-1/TRBV3-2 CASSPHYVGTGRANTGELFF TGTGCCAGCAGCCCCCACTACGTAGGGACAGGGCGTGCGAACACCGGGGAGCTGTTTTTT
. TRBJ2-1 15 TRBD2 TRBV24-1 CATSDPRGGGNEQFF TGTGCCACCAGTGATCCCCGGGGGGGCGGGAATGAGCAGTTCTTC
. TRBJ2-3 15 TRBD1 TRBV4-3 CASSQGQGGTDTQYF TGCGCCAGCAGCCAAGGACAGGGGGGGACAGATACGCAGTATTTT
. TRBJ2-7 13 . TRBV15 CASRGSGTYEQYF TGTGCCAGCCGCGGAAGCGGAACCTACGAGCAGTACTTC
. TRBJ2-7 11 . TRBV5-1 CASSGAYEQYF TGCGCCAGCAGCGGGGCTTACGAGCAGTACTTC
once TRBJ2-1 14 . TRBV11-2 CASNSGTFYNEQFF TGTGCCAGCAACTCCGGGACATTCTACAATGAGCAGTTCTTC
. TRBJ2-3 15 TRBD2 TRBV5-1 CASRLAAGSTDTQYF TGCGCCAGCCGACTAGCGGCGGGTTCCACAGATACGCAGTATTTT
. TRBJ2-7 14 TRBD1 TRBV6-5 CATKRQGASYEQYF TGTGCCACCAAACGACAGGGGGCCTCCTACGAGCAGTACTTC
. TRBJ1-4 14 . TRBV28 CASSYSTGVEKLFF TGTGCCAGCAGTTACTCGACAGGTGTGGAAAAACTGTTTTTT
. TRBJ2-1 13 TRBD1 TRBV25-1 CASSSDRVNEQFF TGTGCCAGCAGTTCGGACAGGGTAAATGAGCAGTTCTTC
. TRBJ1-4 16 . TRBV7-2 CASSLGGGGSGEKLFF TGTGCCAGCAGCTTAGGGGGGGGAGGGTCAGGCGAAAAACTGTTTTTT
. TRBJ1-2 17 TRBD1 TRBV2 CASWTPGQGTPNYGYTF TGTGCCAGCTGGACTCCGGGACAGGGGACTCCAAACTATGGCTACACCTTC
. TRBJ1-1 13 . TRBV11-3 CASSFTQGTEAFF TGTGCCAGCAGTTTCACCCAGGGGACTGAAGCTTTCTTT
. TRBJ2-1 15 . TRBV11-2 CASSLVVSSYNEQFF TGTGCCAGCAGCTTAGTGGTCAGTTCCTACAATGAGCAGTTCTTC
once TRBJ1-2 15 TRBD1 TRBV7-2 CASSWGTGSSYGYTF TGTGCCAGCAGCTGGGGGACAGGGTCAAGCTATGGCTACACCTTC
. TRBJ1-1 16 . TRBV18 CASSPREGGAFTEAFF TGTGCCAGCTCACCACGGGAAGGGGGTGCTTTCACTGAAGCTTTCTTT
. TRBJ1-4 13 . TRBV7-2 CASRPTTGEKLFF TGTGCCAGCAGACCGACGACGGGAGAAAAACTGTTTTTT
. TRBJ2-3 16 TRBD1 TRBV19 CASSTAGTARSDTQYF TGTGCCAGTAGTACTGCCGGGACAGCAAGATCAGATACGCAGTATTTT
. TRBJ2-1 19 . TRBV13 CASSFRTTRPPPGINEQFF TGTGCCAGCAGCTTTAGGACTACCCGACCTCCGCCTGGGATCAATGAGCAGTTCTTC
. TRBJ1-5 18 TRBD1 TRBV7-9 CASSLGAGGWVDNQPQHF TGTGCCAGCAGCTTAGGTGCAGGGGGCTGGGTTGACAATCAGCCCCAGCATTTT
once TRBJ2-5 19 TRBD2 TRBV7-9 CASSFRGLAVFGRQETQYF TGTGCCAGCAGCTTTAGGGGACTAGCGGTTTTCGGGCGGCAAGAGACCCAGTACTTC
. TRBJ1-2 14 . TRBV6-6 CASSYLAGEDGYTF TGTGCCAGCAGTTACTTGGCGGGCGAAGACGGCTACACCTTC
. TRBJ2-6 16 TRBD1 TRBV27 CASSPQGASGANVLTF TGTGCCAGCAGCCCACAGGGGGCATCTGGGGCCAACGTCCTGACTTTC
. TRBJ1-5 15 . TRBV5-1 CASSGGEGPNQPQHF TGCGCCAGCAGCGGAGGGGAAGGCCCCAATCAGCCCCAGCATTTT
. TRBJ2-3 17 TRBD2 TRBV30 CAWTPPGLAEYTDTQYF TGTGCCTGGACTCCACCCGGACTAGCGGAGTACACAGATACGCAGTATTTT